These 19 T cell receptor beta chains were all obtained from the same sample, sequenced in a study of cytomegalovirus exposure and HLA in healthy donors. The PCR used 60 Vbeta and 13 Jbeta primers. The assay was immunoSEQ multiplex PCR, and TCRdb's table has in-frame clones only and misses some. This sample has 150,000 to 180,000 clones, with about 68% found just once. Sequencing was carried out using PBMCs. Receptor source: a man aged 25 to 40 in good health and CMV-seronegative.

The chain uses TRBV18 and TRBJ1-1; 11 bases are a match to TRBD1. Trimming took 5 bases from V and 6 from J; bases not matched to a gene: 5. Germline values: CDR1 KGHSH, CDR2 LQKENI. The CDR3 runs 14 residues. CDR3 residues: CASSTGTGGSEAFF. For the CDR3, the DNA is TGTGCCAGCTCAACGGGGACAGGGGGTTCTGAAGCTTTCTTT. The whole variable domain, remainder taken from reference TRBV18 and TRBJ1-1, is NAGVMQNPRHLVRRRGQEARLRCSPMKGHSHVYWYRQLPEEGLKFMVYLQKENIIDESGMPKERFSAEFPKEGPSILRIQQVVRGDSAAYFCASSTGTGGSEAFFGQGTRLTVV.

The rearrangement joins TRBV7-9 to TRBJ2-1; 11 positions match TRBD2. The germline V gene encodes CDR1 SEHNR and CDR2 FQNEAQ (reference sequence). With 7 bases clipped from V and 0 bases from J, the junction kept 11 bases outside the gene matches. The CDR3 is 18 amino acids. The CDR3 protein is CASNHLSGGASSYNEQFF. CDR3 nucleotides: TGTGCCAGCAACCACCTTAGCGGGGGGGCGAGCTCCTACAATGAGCAGTTCTTC.

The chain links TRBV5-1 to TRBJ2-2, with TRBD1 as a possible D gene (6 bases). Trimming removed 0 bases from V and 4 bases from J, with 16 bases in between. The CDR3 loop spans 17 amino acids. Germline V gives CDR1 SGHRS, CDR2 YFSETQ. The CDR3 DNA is TGCGCCAGCAGCTTGGAAGTGGTCGGCAGGGGCACCGGGGAGCTGTTTTTT. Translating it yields CASSLEVVGRGTGELFF. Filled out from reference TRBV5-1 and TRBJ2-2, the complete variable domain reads KAGVTQTPRYLIKTRGQQVTLSCSPISGHRSVSWYQQTPGQGLQFLFEYFSETQRNKGNFPGRFSGRQFSNSRSEMNVSTLELGDSALYLCASSLEVVGRGTGELFFGEGSRLTVL.

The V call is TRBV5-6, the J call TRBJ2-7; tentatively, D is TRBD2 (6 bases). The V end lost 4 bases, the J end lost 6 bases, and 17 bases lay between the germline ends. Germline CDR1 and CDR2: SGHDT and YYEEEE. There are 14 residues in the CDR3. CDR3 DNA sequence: TGTGCCAGCAGCCCGGGAGCCAGTCTCTTCGAGCAGTACTTC. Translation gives CASSPGASLFEQYF.

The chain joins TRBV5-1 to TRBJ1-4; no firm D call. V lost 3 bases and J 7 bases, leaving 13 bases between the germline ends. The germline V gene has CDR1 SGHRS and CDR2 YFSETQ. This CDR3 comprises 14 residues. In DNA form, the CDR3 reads TGCGCCAGCAGCTCGGGTCTGGAAGGTGAAAAACTGTTTTTT. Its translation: CASSSGLEGEKLFF.

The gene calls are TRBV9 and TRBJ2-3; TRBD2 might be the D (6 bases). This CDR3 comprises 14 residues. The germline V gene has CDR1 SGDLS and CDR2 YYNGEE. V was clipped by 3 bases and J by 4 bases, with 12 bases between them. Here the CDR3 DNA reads TGTGCCAGCAGCGCCCGACTAGAATCAGATACGCAGTATTTT. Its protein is CASSARLESDTQYF.

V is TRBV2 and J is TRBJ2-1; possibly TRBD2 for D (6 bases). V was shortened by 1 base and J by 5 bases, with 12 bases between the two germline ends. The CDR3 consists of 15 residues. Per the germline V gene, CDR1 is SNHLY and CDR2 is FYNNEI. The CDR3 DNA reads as TGTGCCAGCAGTGAAGGCGGGGCGTTGGACAATGAGCAGTTCTTC. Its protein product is CASSEGGALDNEQFF.

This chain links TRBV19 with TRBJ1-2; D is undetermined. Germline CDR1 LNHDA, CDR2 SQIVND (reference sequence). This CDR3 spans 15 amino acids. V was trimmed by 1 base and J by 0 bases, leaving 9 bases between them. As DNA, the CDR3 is TGTGCCAGTAGTATAGTGTCGCCAGCTAACTATGGCTACACCTTC. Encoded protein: CASSIVSPANYGYTF.

The CDR3 coding sequence is TGTGCCAGCAGTTACTCTGACAGATATAGCAATCAGCCCCAGCATTTT. Translating it yields CASSYSDRYSNQPQHF. This chain connects TRBV6-6 to TRBJ1-5; possible D gene TRBD1, 5 bases. Between the trimmed V and J ends, which lost 0 bases and 0 bases, there was a span of 9 bases. The germline gives CDR1 MNHNY, CDR2 SVGAGI (reference sequence). This CDR3 region has 16 residues.

Here the CDR3 reads CASSFLSVLHEQYF. The CDR3 nucleotides are TGTGCCAGCAGTTTCCTATCGGTGCTCCACGAGCAGTACTTC. The chain employs TRBV28 and TRBJ2-7, with no clear D. The CDR3 has 14 residues. The V end was cut by 3 bases, the J end by 5 bases, with 14 bases between. In germline, CDR1 is MDHEN, CDR2 SYDVKM.

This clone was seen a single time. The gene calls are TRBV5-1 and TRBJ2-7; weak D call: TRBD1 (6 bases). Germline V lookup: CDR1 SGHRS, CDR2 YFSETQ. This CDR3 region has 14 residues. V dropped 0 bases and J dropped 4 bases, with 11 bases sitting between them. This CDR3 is CASSLEGVGYEQYF. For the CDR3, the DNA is TGCGCCAGCAGCTTGGAGGGGGTTGGGTACGAGCAGTACTTC.

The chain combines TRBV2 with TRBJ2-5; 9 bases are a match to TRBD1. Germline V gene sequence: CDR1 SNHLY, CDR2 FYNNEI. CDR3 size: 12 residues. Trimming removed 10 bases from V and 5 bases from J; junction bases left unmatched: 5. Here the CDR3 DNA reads TGTGCCACCGGGACAGGGTACGAGACCCAGTACTTC. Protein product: CATGTGYETQYF.

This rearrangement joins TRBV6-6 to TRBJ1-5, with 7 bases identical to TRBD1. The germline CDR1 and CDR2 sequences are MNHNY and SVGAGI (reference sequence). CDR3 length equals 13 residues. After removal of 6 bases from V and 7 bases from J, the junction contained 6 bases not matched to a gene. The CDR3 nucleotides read TGTGCCAGCAGCTACGACAGGGACCAGCCCCAGCATTTT. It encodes CASSYDRDQPQHF.

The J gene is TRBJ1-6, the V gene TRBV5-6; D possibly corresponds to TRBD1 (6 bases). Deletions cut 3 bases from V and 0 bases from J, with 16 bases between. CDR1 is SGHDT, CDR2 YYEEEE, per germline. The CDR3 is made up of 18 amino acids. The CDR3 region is CASSSPDRRSSYNSPLHF. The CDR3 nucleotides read TGTGCCAGCAGCTCCCCTGACAGGCGGAGCTCCTATAATTCACCCCTCCACTTT.

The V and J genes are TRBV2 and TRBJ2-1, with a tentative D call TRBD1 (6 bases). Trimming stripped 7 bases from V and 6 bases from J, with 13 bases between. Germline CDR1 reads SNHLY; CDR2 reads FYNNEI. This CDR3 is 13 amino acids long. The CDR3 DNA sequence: TGTGCCAGCAACTATCAGGGGTTCAATGAGCAGTTCTTC. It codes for CASNYQGFNEQFF.

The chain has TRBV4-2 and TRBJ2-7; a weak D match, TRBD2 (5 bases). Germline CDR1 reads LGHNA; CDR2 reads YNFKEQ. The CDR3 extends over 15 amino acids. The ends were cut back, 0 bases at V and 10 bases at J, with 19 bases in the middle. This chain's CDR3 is CASSQDGRFAREQYF. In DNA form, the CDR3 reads TGTGCCAGCAGCCAAGATGGAAGGTTCGCCCGGGAACAGTACTTC.

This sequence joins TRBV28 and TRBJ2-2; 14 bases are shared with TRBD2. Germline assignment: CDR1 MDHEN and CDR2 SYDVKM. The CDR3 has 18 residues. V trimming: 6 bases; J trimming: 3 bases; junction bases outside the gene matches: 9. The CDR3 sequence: CASSPPGLAGGDTGELFF. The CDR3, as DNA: TGTGCCAGCAGCCCCCCCGGACTAGCGGGGGGAGACACCGGGGAGCTGTTTTTT.

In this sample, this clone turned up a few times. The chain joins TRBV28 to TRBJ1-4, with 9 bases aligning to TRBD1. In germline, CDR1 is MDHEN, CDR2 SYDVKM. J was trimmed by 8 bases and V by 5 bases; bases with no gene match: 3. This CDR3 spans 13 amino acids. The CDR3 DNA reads TGTGCCAGCAGTGGGACAGGGAGCGAAAAACTGTTTTTT. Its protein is CASSGTGSEKLFF.

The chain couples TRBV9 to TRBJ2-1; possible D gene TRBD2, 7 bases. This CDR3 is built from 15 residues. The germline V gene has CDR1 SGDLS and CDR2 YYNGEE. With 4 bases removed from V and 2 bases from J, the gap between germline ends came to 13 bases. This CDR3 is CASSSGGPAYNEQFF. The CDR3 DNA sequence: TGTGCCAGCAGCTCCGGGGGGCCCGCCTACAATGAGCAGTTCTTC.